The entry that follows covers one T cell receptor (beta chain) sequence. This specimen belongs to a study of blood T cell repertoires in COVID-19. Background on the study: Sites in the United States, Italy and Spain provided acute and convalescent COVID-19 samples. Sources were T cells, B-cell-depleted T cells, or PBMCs; the material itself was cDNA or gDNA.

In the study's own analysis: Using reference gene primer amplification, nucleated cell counts were estimated. Sequencing was performed with immunoSEQ multiplex PCR; in TCRdb, only in-frame clones are kept and a portion is missing. V, J and clone size were drawn from that table, and D and trimming were deduced from the DNA. Of 110,000 to 150,000 clones in the sample, nearly 85% were seen once. CDR3 length: 16 amino acids. Germline CDR1 and CDR2: SGHVS and FQNEAQ. V trimming: 0 bases; J trimming: 8 bases; junction bases outside the gene matches: 11. This TCR derives from a human donor in a cohort sampled during active COVID-19. Sequencing was done on a sample of peripheral blood. The chain couples TRBV7-8 to TRBJ1-2, with 8 positions matching TRBD1. CDR3 in DNA: TGTGCCAGCAGCTTAGCTAGGACTGACAGGGGCGGCGGCTACACCTTC. It translates to CASSLARTDRGGGYTF.